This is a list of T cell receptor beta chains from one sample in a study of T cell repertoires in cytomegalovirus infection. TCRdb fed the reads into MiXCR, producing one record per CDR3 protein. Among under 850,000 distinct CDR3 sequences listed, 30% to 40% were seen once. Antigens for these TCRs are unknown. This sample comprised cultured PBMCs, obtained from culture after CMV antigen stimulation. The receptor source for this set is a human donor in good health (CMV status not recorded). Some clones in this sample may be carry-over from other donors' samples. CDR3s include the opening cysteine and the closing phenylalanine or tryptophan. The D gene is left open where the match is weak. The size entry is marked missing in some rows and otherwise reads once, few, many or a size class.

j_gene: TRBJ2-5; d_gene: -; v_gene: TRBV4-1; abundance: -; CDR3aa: CASSQGWPARETQYF; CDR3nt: TGCGCCAGCAGCCAAGGATGGCCCGCCCGAGAGACCCAGTACTTC
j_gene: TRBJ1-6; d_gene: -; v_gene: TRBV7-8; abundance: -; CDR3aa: CASSPTPSPLHF; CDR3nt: TGTGCCAGCAGCCCCACTCCCTCACCCCTCCACTTT
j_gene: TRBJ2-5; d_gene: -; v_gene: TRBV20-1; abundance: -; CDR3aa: CSAPGRPRTQETQYF; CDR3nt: TGCAGTGCCCCCGGCAGGCCGCGGACCCAAGAGACCCAGTACTTC
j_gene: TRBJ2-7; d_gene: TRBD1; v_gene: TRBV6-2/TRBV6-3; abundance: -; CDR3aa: CASGPVDRGIIYEQYF; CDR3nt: TGTGCCAGCGGACCCGTGGACAGGGGGATTATCTACGAGCAGTACTTC
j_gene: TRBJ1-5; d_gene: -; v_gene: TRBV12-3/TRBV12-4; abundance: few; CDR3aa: CASSLDELVPQHF; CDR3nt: TGTGCCAGCAGTTTAGATGAGCTCGTCCCTCAGCATTTT
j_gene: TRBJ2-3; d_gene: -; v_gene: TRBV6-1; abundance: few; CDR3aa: CASSGLTDSFTDTQYF; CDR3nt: TGTGCCAGCAGTGGATTGACGGATTCTTTCACAGATACGCAGTATTTT
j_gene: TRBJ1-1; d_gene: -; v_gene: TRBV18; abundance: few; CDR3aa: CASSPSGRPPNTEAFF; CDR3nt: TGTGCCAGCTCACCCTCAGGGAGGCCGCCGAACACTGAAGCTTTCTTT
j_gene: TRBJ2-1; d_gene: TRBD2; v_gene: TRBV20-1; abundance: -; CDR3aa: CSARDSGTSGSLNEQFF; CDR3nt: TGCAGTGCTAGAGATTCGGGGACTAGCGGGAGCCTCAATGAGCAGTTCTTC
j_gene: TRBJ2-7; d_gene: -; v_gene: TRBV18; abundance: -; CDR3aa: CASSQTPPGASYEQYF; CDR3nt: TGTGCCAGCTCACAAACCCCCCCGGGGGCATCCTACGAGCAGTACTTC
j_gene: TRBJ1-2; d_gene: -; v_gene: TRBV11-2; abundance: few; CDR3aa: CASSPNTGIEGYTF; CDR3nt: TGTGCCAGCAGCCCAAACACAGGGATTGAGGGCTACACCTTC
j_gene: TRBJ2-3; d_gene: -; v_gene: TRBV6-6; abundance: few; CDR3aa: CASSYSGLTDTQYF; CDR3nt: TGTGCCAGCAGTTACAGCGGGCTCACAGATACGCAGTATTTT
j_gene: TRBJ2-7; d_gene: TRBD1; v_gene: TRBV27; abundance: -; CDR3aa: CASSPTGAFSYEQYF; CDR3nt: TGTGCCAGCAGCCCGACAGGGGCCTTCAGTTACGAGCAGTACTTC
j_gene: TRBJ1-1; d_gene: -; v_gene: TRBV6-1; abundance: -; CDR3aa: CASTSLRENTEAFF; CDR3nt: TGTGCCAGCACTTCACTCCGGGAGAACACTGAAGCTTTCTTT
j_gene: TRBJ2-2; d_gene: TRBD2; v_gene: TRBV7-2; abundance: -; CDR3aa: CASSYLAGGPRVGELFF; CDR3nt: TGTGCCAGCAGCTACCTAGCGGGAGGGCCCCGAGTTGGGGAGCTGTTTTTT
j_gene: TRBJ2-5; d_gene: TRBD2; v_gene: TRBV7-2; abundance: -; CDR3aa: CASSRGGTGWTQYF; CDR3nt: TGTGCCAGCAGCCGGGGGGGGACGGGATGGACCCAGTACTTC
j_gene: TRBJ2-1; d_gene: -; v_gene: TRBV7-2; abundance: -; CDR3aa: CASSLAVPQVYNEQFF; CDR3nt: TGTGCCAGCAGCTTAGCGGTCCCACAAGTCTACAATGAGCAGTTCTTC
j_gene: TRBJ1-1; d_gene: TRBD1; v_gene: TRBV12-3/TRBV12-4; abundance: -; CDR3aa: CASNLRRTGDMNTEAFF; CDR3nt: TGTGCCAGCAACCTTCGCCGTACAGGGGACATGAACACTGAAGCTTTCTTT
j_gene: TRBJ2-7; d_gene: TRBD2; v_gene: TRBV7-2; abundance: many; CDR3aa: CASSLAISREIHYEQYF; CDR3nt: TGTGCCAGCAGCTTAGCAATATCGCGGGAGATTCACTACGAGCAGTACTTC
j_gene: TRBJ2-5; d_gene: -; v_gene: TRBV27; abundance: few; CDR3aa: CASSYRGPLETQYF; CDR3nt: TGTGCCAGCAGTTATCGGGGGCCTCTAGAGACCCAGTACTTC
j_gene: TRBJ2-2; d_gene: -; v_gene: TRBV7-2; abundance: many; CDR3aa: CASSLVPGQHTGELFF; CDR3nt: TGTGCCAGCAGCTTAGTTCCAGGGCAGCACACCGGGGAGCTGTTTTTT
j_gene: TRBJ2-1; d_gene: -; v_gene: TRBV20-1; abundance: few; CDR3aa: CSATRSYNEQFF; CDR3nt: TGCAGTGCCACCCGATCGTACAATGAGCAGTTCTTC
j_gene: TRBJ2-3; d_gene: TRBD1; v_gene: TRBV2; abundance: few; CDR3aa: CASTPWGGQGHTDTQYF; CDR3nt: TGTGCCAGCACCCCATGGGGGGGACAGGGCCACACAGATACGCAGTATTTT
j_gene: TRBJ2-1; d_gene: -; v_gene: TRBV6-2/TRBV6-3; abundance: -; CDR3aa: CASSRNLGSYNEQFF; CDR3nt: TGTGCCAGCAGTCGGAATTTAGGCTCCTACAATGAGCAGTTCTTC
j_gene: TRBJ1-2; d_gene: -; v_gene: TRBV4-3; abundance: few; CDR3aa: CASSPSGQGNYGYTF; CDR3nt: TGCGCCAGCAGCCCCTCTGGGCAGGGGAACTATGGCTACACCTTC
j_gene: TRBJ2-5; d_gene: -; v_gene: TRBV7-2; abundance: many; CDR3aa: CASSLERQETQYF; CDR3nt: TGTGCCAGCAGCTTAGAACGGCAAGAGACCCAGTACTTC
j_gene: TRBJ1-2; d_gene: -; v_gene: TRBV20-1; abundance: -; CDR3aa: CSARVRGYGYTF; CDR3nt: TGCAGTGCTAGAGTCCGAGGCTATGGCTACACCTTC